These 10 T cell receptor beta chains came from one sample sequenced in a study of blood T cell repertoires in COVID-19. Profiled with immunoSEQ multiplex PCR; TCRdb holds only in-frame clones, not every one. The table includes around 260,000 clones, about nine tenths detected once. Sequences were obtained from peripheral blood. Receptors were obtained from a woman in her thirties or forties who had recovered from COVID-19.

V is TRBV6-5 and J is TRBJ2-5; 7 positions match TRBD1. The J segment lost 5 bases and the V segment lost 7 bases, leaving 7 bases of the junction unmatched. Per the germline V gene, CDR1 is MNHEY and CDR2 is SVGAGI. The CDR3 totals 13 residues. CDR3 protein: CASTNRGGETQYF. The DNA of the CDR3 is TGTGCCAGCACTAACAGGGGCGGGGAGACCCAGTACTTC.

V and J are TRBV7-8 and TRBJ2-3; TRBD2 might be the D (6 bases). Germline CDR1 and CDR2: SGHVS and FQNEAQ. The V and J ends lost 3 bases and 2 bases respectively, with 21 bases between them. This CDR3 is 18 amino acids long. The chain's CDR3 is CASSLSPTDYLPTDTQYF. DNA for the CDR3: TGTGCCAGCAGCTTGAGCCCTACGGACTACCTCCCCACAGATACGCAGTATTTT.

The V call is TRBV4-1, the J call TRBJ2-1, with a weak D call TRBD1 (5 bases). The CDR3 spans 14 residues. The V gene's germline CDR1 is MGHRA and CDR2 YSYEKL. Trimming pared 4 bases from V and 0 bases from J, leaving 7 bases between. For the CDR3, the DNA is TGCGCCAGCAGCCGGGGCCACTCCTACAATGAGCAGTTCTTC. It specifies CASSRGHSYNEQFF.

This clone has a count of ten or more. The J gene is TRBJ2-7, the V gene TRBV10-3, with 7 bases fitting TRBD1. The CDR3 spans 15 residues. V gave up 6 bases and J gave up 4 bases; unmatched junction bases: 12. CDR1 is ENHRY and CDR2 is SYGVKD in the germline V gene. DNA of the CDR3: TGTGCCATCAGGAGCTCCGGGACAGATTTTTACGAGCAGTACTTC. As protein: CAIRSSGTDFYEQYF.

V usage is TRBV5-3 and J usage is TRBJ1-3, with TRBD1 as a possible D gene (6 bases). TRBV5-3 is designated an ORF whose function remains uncertain. V was cut by 4 bases and J by 2 bases, with 10 bases left in between. The CDR3 spans 14 residues. In DNA, the CDR3 is TGTGCCAGAAGCACACGGACAGCTGGAAACACCATATATTTT. This codes for CARSTRTAGNTIYF.

This clone was recorded a few times. The CDR3 protein is CASSGRQGTEAFF. The CDR3 DNA is TGTGCCAGCAGCGGGCGACAGGGCACTGAAGCTTTCTTT. The chain uses TRBV11-3 and TRBJ1-1, with 7 bases matching TRBD1. This CDR3 region has 13 residues. Trimming took 5 bases from V and 4 from J; bases not matched to a gene: 4. Germline CDR1 is SGHNT and CDR2 is YENEEA.

The J gene is TRBJ1-2, the V gene TRBV6-5; D uncertain. The CDR3 totals 14 residues. Looked up from germline, CDR1 is MNHEY and CDR2 is SVGAGI. V dropped 0 bases and J dropped 8 bases, with 13 bases sitting between them. The CDR3 loop reads CASSYSPGMEGYTF. The CDR3 nucleotides are TGTGCCAGCAGTTACTCGCCGGGGATGGAGGGCTACACCTTC.

V usage is TRBV27 and J usage is TRBJ2-2; 7 bases match TRBD2. The CDR3 is made up of 17 amino acids. V lost 5 bases to trimming and J lost 4 bases; unmatched junction nucleotides: 13. The germline V gene has CDR1 MNHEY and CDR2 SMNVEV (reference sequence). CDR3 bases: TGTGCCAGCAGTCAGGACTGGGAGGGCGCGGGCACCGGGGAGCTGTTTTTT. Protein product: CASSQDWEGAGTGELFF.

V is TRBV11-2 and J is TRBJ1-4, with 9 positions matching TRBD1. Germline CDR1 and CDR2: SGHAT and FQNNGV. The CDR3 runs 16 residues. V shed 5 bases and J 7 bases; nucleotides not matched to a gene: 11. In DNA form, the CDR3 reads TGTGCCAGCAGCGCATGGACCGGGACAGGGTTTGAAAAACTGTTTTTT. It is translated as CASSAWTGTGFEKLFF. The variable domain in full, completed from reference TRBV11-2 and TRBJ1-4, reads EAGVAQSPRYKIIEKRQSVAFWCNPISGHATLYWYQQILGQGPKLLIQFQNNGVVDDSQLPKDRFSAERLKGVDSTLKIQPAKLEDSAVYLCASSAWTGTGFEKLFFGSGTQLSVL.

This clone was seen once. This chain uses TRBV19 with TRBJ1-2; TRBD1 agrees at 7 bases. Germline V gene data show CDR1 as LNHDA and CDR2 as SQIVND (reference sequence). This CDR3 has 14 amino acids. Trimming at V came to 6 bases and at J to 5 bases, leaving 9 bases not matched to a gene. The CDR3 sequence is CASRMGQNSYGYTF. Here the CDR3 DNA reads TGTGCCAGTAGGATGGGACAGAATTCTTATGGCTACACCTTC. Full variable domain (remainder filled in from reference TRBV19 and TRBJ1-2): DGGITQSPKYLFRKEGQNVTLSCEQNLNHDAMYWYRQDPGQGLRLIYYSQIVNDFQKGDIAEGYSVSREKKESFPLTVTSAQKNPTAFYLCASRMGQNSYGYTFGSGTRLTVV.